A single T cell receptor (beta chain) is shown here with its context. This CDR3 contains 14 residues. J lost 4 bases, V lost 6 bases, and 4 bases had no gene match. Germline V CDR1 and CDR2: SNHLY, FYNNEI. This entry belongs to a study of T cell changes during pregnancy in multiple sclerosis. Produced via immunoSEQ multiplex PCR; TCRdb's table is partial and in-frame only. The sample carries approximately 80,000 clones, about 90% recorded once. The material sequenced was PBMCs, taken in the first trimester of pregnancy. This TCR was recovered from a female donor in good health, serving as a control in a pregnancy study. Some clones in this sample may be carry-over from other donors' samples. The V and J genes are TRBV2 and TRBJ2-5, with 11 bases lining up with TRBD2. CDR3 DNA sequence: TGTGCCAGCAGGTCGACTAGCGGGACAGAGACCCAGTACTTC. This translates into CASRSTSGTETQYF.